One and the same sample provided the 20 T cell receptor beta chains below, sequenced in a study of beta chain features in type 1 diabetes. These receptors' antigens are unknown. Study-wide findings and caveats: TCRB CDR3s were moderately but significantly shorter in Type 1 diabetes patients in all four CD4+ subsets.

Since all of the isolated RNA was reverse transcribed, expressed TCRB transcripts were what got sequenced. Using immunoSEQ multiplex PCR, the repertoire was profiled, and TCRdb retains in-frame clones only, with some absent. Among about 740,000 clones listed, 13% were seen once. Source material: naive CD4+ T cells from blood. All receptors come from a man younger than 35 with type 1 diabetes.

This clone was counted between two and nine times. DNA of the CDR3: TGTGCCAGCAGCTTAGGCCTGGGATCGGAGACCCAGTACTTC. Protein product: CASSLGLGSETQYF. This sequence joins TRBV13 and TRBJ2-5; D is unclear. V dropped 0 bases and J dropped 5 bases, with 10 bases sitting between them. This CDR3 is built from 14 residues. From germline, CDR1 is PRHDT and CDR2 FYEKMQ (reference sequence).

This chain uses TRBV2 with TRBJ1-6; 7 nucleotides align to TRBD1. The V gene end was trimmed by 2 bases and the J gene end by 7 bases; junction bases not matched to a gene: 5. This CDR3 region has 15 residues. Germline CDR1 and CDR2: SNHLY and FYNNEI. The chain's CDR3 is CASSERGQKNSPLHF. The CDR3 bases are TGTGCCAGCAGTGAAAGGGGACAGAAAAATTCACCCCTCCACTTT.

This clone turned up a few times. The CDR3 sequence is CASSLAGPISYEQYF. In nucleotides, the CDR3 is TGTGCCAGCAGTTTAGCGGGTCCAATATCCTACGAGCAGTACTTC. This chain links TRBV27 with TRBJ2-7; a possible D gene is TRBD2 (5 bases). From germline, CDR1 is MNHEY and CDR2 SMNVEV (reference sequence). This CDR3 region has 15 residues. Deletions cut 2 bases from V and 1 base from J, with 12 bases between.

The chain recombines TRBV6-1 with TRBJ2-7; D gene ambiguous. This CDR3 has 14 amino acids. Germline values: CDR1 MNHNS, CDR2 SASEGT. The V end lost 5 bases, the J end lost 0 bases, and 11 bases lay between the germline ends. CDR3 sequence reads: CASSFGLSSYEQYF. The CDR3 bases are TGTGCCAGCAGTTTTGGGTTGAGCTCCTACGAGCAGTACTTC.

The chain couples TRBV27 to TRBJ2-5; D is ambiguous. This CDR3 is 10 amino acids long. V gave up 10 bases and J gave up 5 bases, with 8 bases separating them. Germline assignment: CDR1 MNHEY and CDR2 SMNVEV (reference sequence). CDR3: CATLIETQYF. The DNA for the CDR3 is TGTGCCACCCTAATTGAGACCCAGTACTTC.

This clone was seen more than once but under ten times. This chain uses TRBV6-1 with TRBJ1-4; D ambiguous. The germline gives CDR1 MNHNS, CDR2 SASEGT. Trimming removed 0 bases from V and 8 bases from J, with 10 bases in between. The CDR3 length is 14 residues. CDR3 in amino acids: CASSEAYYGEKLFF. CDR3 coding DNA: TGTGCCAGCAGTGAAGCATACTATGGGGAAAAACTGTTTTTT.

This clone was seen a few times. The chain joins TRBV5-1 to TRBJ2-7; either TRBD1 or TRBD2 may supply D (5 bases each). The CDR3 is 17 amino acids. The germline gives CDR1 SGHRS, CDR2 YFSETQ. Trimming took off 0 bases at V and 0 bases at J, with 16 bases between the two ends. CDR3: CASSLGPGRASSYEQYF. DNA of the CDR3: TGCGCCAGCAGCTTGGGACCGGGACGGGCGAGCTCCTACGAGCAGTACTTC.

The chain employs TRBV14 and TRBJ1-2; D uncertain. The CDR3 loop spans 13 amino acids. CDR1 and CDR2 from the germline V gene are SGHDN and FVKESK. Trimming shortened V by 4 bases and J by 6 bases, and 12 bases separated the two germline ends. CDR3 coding DNA: TGTGCCAGCAGCCCGAGTTTGTGGAATGGCTACACCTTC. Translating gives CASSPSLWNGYTF.

This clone turned up a few times. The CDR3 nucleotides are TGTGCCAGCAGCTCCCTAGGGGATACGCAGTATTTT. Translated, it gives CASSSLGDTQYF. The chain carries TRBV7-2 and TRBJ2-3; D gene ambiguous. The CDR3 extends over 12 amino acids. Trimming cost V 4 bases and J 6 bases, with 8 bases left between them. The germline CDR1 and CDR2 sequences are SGHTA and FQGNSA.

This chain uses TRBV5-1 with TRBJ2-5; D possibly corresponds to TRBD1 (5 bases). CDR1 is SGHRS, CDR2 YFSETQ, per germline. V lost 4 bases and J 1 base, leaving 11 bases between the germline ends. The CDR3 covers 14 residues. This CDR3 reads CASSDSQGQETQYF. The CDR3 nucleotides are TGCGCCAGCAGCGACAGCCAGGGCCAAGAGACCCAGTACTTC.

This clone was counted a few times. The chain recombines TRBV6-1 with TRBJ2-4; D ambiguous. Trimming took off 2 bases at V and 8 bases at J, with 13 bases between the two ends. This CDR3 contains 14 residues. The germline CDR1 and CDR2 sequences are MNHNS and SASEGT. CDR3 sequence reads: CASSERLAKDIQYF. The CDR3 DNA follows: TGTGCCAGCAGTGAAAGGTTGGCTAAGGACATTCAGTACTTC.

The chain uses TRBV13 and TRBJ1-1, with unresolved D. Between the trimmed V and J ends, which lost 5 bases and 3 bases, there was a span of 16 bases. There are 15 residues in the CDR3. The germline V gene has CDR1 PRHDT and CDR2 FYEKMQ (reference sequence). As DNA, the CDR3 is TGTGCCAGCAGCCCTGGACCCCACCGGGACACTGAAGCTTTCTTT. Protein product: CASSPGPHRDTEAFF.

The chain couples TRBV30 to TRBJ1-5; 8 bases map to TRBD1. Per the germline V gene, CDR1 is GTSNPN and CDR2 is SVGIG (reference sequence). This CDR3 is 15 amino acids long. CDR3 sequence (DNA): TGTGCAGTCAGGACAGGGATATATAGCAATCAGCCCCAGCATTTT. This sequence encodes CAVRTGIYSNQPQHF.

The chain uses TRBV28 and TRBJ1-4; D may be TRBD1 (6 bases). Germline V gene data show CDR1 as MDHEN and CDR2 as SYDVKM. Trimming took 11 bases from V and 10 from J, leaving 23 bases between them. CDR3 length equals 14 residues. CDR3 loop: CAALSPLRGRKLFF. The CDR3 DNA sequence: TGTGCCGCTCTCTCCCCTTTACGGGGGCGAAAACTGTTTTTT.

The chain links TRBV10-3 to TRBJ1-2, with TRBD1 matching over 8 bases. This CDR3 contains 14 residues. Germline CDR1 is ENHRY and CDR2 is SYGVKD. V was clipped by 6 bases and J by 4 bases; unmatched bases: 7. In DNA, the CDR3 is TGTGCCATCAGCCCAGGACAGGGTAGCTATGGCTACACCTTC. Protein sequence: CAISPGQGSYGYTF.

This clone was counted a few times. The chain joins TRBV9 to TRBJ1-2; no clear D. This CDR3 has 14 residues. The V gene's germline CDR1 is SGDLS and CDR2 YYNGEE. With 4 bases removed from V and 2 bases from J, the gap between germline ends came to 12 bases. The CDR3 nucleotides read TGTGCCAGCAGCCCCCAAGACTTGAACTATGGCTACACCTTC. Translation gives CASSPQDLNYGYTF.

This clone was picked up a small number of times. The rearrangement joins TRBV2 to TRBJ2-2, with 9 bases fitting TRBD1. V shed 4 bases, J shed 2 bases, and the junction held 20 bases outside the gene matches. Looked up from germline, CDR1 is SNHLY and CDR2 is FYNNEI. This CDR3 region has 21 residues. CDR3 sequence (DNA): TGTGCCAGCAGTGTTTGGACAGGGGAGGGTTACTCCCAATCTAACACCGGGGAGCTGTTTTTT. As protein: CASSVWTGEGYSQSNTGELFF.

V and J are TRBV30 and TRBJ2-3; D is perhaps TRBD2 (7 bases). CDR3 size: 14 residues. The V and J ends lost 3 bases and 7 bases respectively, with 17 bases between them. Germline CDR1 and CDR2: GTSNPN and SVGIG (reference sequence). CDR3 coding DNA: TGTGCCTGGAGCGGGGGGCCGAGTTGGCATACGCAGTATTTT. This encodes CAWSGGPSWHTQYF.

The chain is built from TRBV28 and TRBJ1-2; D gene ambiguous. Germline assignment: CDR1 MDHEN and CDR2 SYDVKM. V lost 4 bases to trimming and J lost 3 bases, with 6 bases between them. CDR3 length equals 12 residues. DNA of the CDR3: TGTGCCAGCAGTTATGGCGACTATGGCTACACCTTC. Protein sequence: CASSYGDYGYTF.

The chain has TRBV18 and TRBJ2-7; D ambiguous. Deletions cut 2 bases from V and 6 bases from J, with 8 bases between. The CDR3 covers 12 residues. CDR1 and CDR2 from the germline V gene are KGHSH and LQKENI. The CDR3 DNA reads as TGTGCCAGCTCACCAGGGTCGGGCGAGCAGTACTTC. Its protein product is CASSPGSGEQYF.